These T cell receptor beta chains were read from a single sample in a study of T cell repertoires in cytomegalovirus infection. From the reads, TCRdb called clonotypes with MiXCR, one entry per CDR3 protein. The sample includes about 920,000 distinct CDR3 sequences, about 33% seen only once; the top ten take roughly 12%. No antigen is known for these receptors. The starting material was cultured CD8+ T cells from PBMCs, obtained from culture after CMV antigen stimulation. The origin of the receptors is a human donor in good health (CMV status not recorded). Some clones in this sample may be carry-over from other donors' samples. Each CDR3 is given with its conserved first and last residue. D genes are given only for firm matches. Clone size, where shown, is once, few, many, or a class for clones that have expanded.

clone size: NA
J gene: TRBJ1-1
D gene: NA
V gene: TRBV4-3
CDR3 DNA: TGCGCCAGCAGCCAAGGTTGGTCTGGGACACGATCCACTGAAGCTTTCTTT
CDR3 protein: CASSQGWSGTRSTEAFF

clone size: NA
J gene: TRBJ1-2
D gene: TRBD1
V gene: TRBV6-1
CDR3 DNA: TGTGCCAGCAGTGAAAGGGAACCCGGTCGGGACAGGGGTACCTATGGCTACACCTTC
CDR3 protein: CASSEREPGRDRGTYGYTF

clone size: few
J gene: TRBJ1-1
D gene: NA
V gene: TRBV4-1
CDR3 DNA: TGCGCCAGCAGCCAACTGGGCACCCTGAACACTGAAGCTTTCTTT
CDR3 protein: CASSQLGTLNTEAFF

clone size: few
J gene: TRBJ1-1
D gene: NA
V gene: TRBV10-3
CDR3 DNA: TGTGCCATCGCAGGGGACACTGAAGCTTTCTTT
CDR3 protein: CAIAGDTEAFF

clone size: NA
J gene: TRBJ1-2
D gene: TRBD1
V gene: TRBV29-1
CDR3 DNA: TGCAGCGTTGAAGATCGTAAACAGGGGCCGGAAAATGGCTACACCTTC
CDR3 protein: CSVEDRKQGPENGYTF

clone size: once
J gene: TRBJ2-3
D gene: TRBD2
V gene: TRBV4-1
CDR3 DNA: TGCGCCAGCAGCCAAGATCCTCGCGGGGGGGCTGGAGATACGCAGTATTTT
CDR3 protein: CASSQDPRGGAGDTQYF

clone size: NA
J gene: TRBJ2-3
D gene: NA
V gene: TRBV27
CDR3 DNA: TGTGCCAGCAGTTTATCGGCCCAGTTGGGGGCCTGGGATACGCAGTATTTT
CDR3 protein: CASSLSAQLGAWDTQYF

clone size: NA
J gene: TRBJ1-2
D gene: NA
V gene: TRBV6-5
CDR3 DNA: TGTGCCAGCAGTTACTCGAGTCTCGGACCGGATCCTTATGGCTACACCTTC
CDR3 protein: CASSYSSLGPDPYGYTF

clone size: NA
J gene: TRBJ2-1
D gene: NA
V gene: TRBV29-1
CDR3 DNA: TGCAGCGTTGGTCAGGGTTCCTACAATGAGCAGTTCTTC
CDR3 protein: CSVGQGSYNEQFF

clone size: NA
J gene: TRBJ2-2
D gene: NA
V gene: TRBV27
CDR3 DNA: TGTGCCAGCAGCATGGGGAAGGCCGGGGAGCTGTTTTTT
CDR3 protein: CASSMGKAGELFF

clone size: NA
J gene: TRBJ2-1
D gene: NA
V gene: TRBV6-1
CDR3 DNA: TGTGCCAGCAGTGAAAGGACGGTCGACAATGAGCAGTTCTTC
CDR3 protein: CASSERTVDNEQFF

clone size: few
J gene: TRBJ1-2
D gene: NA
V gene: TRBV11-1
CDR3 DNA: TGTGCCAGCAGCTTAAGGGACGGGTATGGCTACACCTTC
CDR3 protein: CASSLRDGYGYTF

clone size: few
J gene: TRBJ2-1
D gene: TRBD1
V gene: TRBV6-5
CDR3 DNA: TGTGCCAGCAGGGAATCCGGGACAGCTTACTACAATGAGCAGTTCTTC
CDR3 protein: CASRESGTAYYNEQFF

clone size: NA
J gene: TRBJ2-1
D gene: TRBD2
V gene: TRBV20-1
CDR3 DNA: TGCAGTGCTAGAGACCACGGGGCTCGGACTAGCGGAAATGAGCAGTTCTTC
CDR3 protein: CSARDHGARTSGNEQFF

clone size: NA
J gene: TRBJ2-2
D gene: TRBD2
V gene: TRBV25-1
CDR3 DNA: TGTGCCAGCAGCGGGGGGGGCTGGAACACCGGGGAGCTGTTTTTT
CDR3 protein: CASSGGGWNTGELFF

clone size: NA
J gene: TRBJ2-1
D gene: TRBD2
V gene: TRBV12-3/TRBV12-4
CDR3 DNA: TGTGCCAGCACCACGGGGGGGCCTTTGCGGGAGCAGTTCTTC
CDR3 protein: CASTTGGPLREQFF

clone size: NA
J gene: TRBJ1-3
D gene: NA
V gene: TRBV27
CDR3 DNA: TGTGCCAGCAGGCCTCTAGGGGGAAACACCATATATTTT
CDR3 protein: CASRPLGGNTIYF

clone size: few
J gene: TRBJ2-4
D gene: NA
V gene: TRBV19
CDR3 DNA: TGTGCCAGTAGTATAGAGGTGGGGGGCCGAGCCAAAAACATTCAGTACTTC
CDR3 protein: CASSIEVGGRAKNIQYF

clone size: many
J gene: TRBJ2-1
D gene: NA
V gene: TRBV7-6
CDR3 DNA: TGTGCCAGCAGCTTCGACAGTCTGAATGAGCAGTTCTTC
CDR3 protein: CASSFDSLNEQFF

clone size: few
J gene: TRBJ1-1
D gene: NA
V gene: TRBV29-1
CDR3 DNA: TGCAGCGTCTGGGGGGGAACTGAAGCTTTCTTT
CDR3 protein: CSVWGGTEAFF

clone size: few
J gene: TRBJ1-5
D gene: NA
V gene: TRBV7-8
CDR3 DNA: TGTGCCAGCAGACTGACAGATAGCAATCAGCCCCAGCATTTT
CDR3 protein: CASRLTDSNQPQHF

clone size: NA
J gene: TRBJ1-1
D gene: NA
V gene: TRBV7-9
CDR3 DNA: TGTGCCAGCAGCCCCCCGTTGGAAACTGAAGCTTTCTTT
CDR3 protein: CASSPPLETEAFF

clone size: NA
J gene: TRBJ1-1
D gene: NA
V gene: TRBV5-6
CDR3 DNA: TGTGCCAGCAACGTCTGGGGGCACCTTGAAGCTTTCTTT
CDR3 protein: CASNVWGHLEAFF

clone size: NA
J gene: TRBJ2-3
D gene: NA
V gene: TRBV25-1
CDR3 DNA: TGTGCCAGCAGTGAATGGTTGAGAGGGGACAGCACAGATACGCAGTATTTT
CDR3 protein: CASSEWLRGDSTDTQYF

clone size: NA
J gene: TRBJ1-3
D gene: NA
V gene: TRBV28
CDR3 DNA: TGTGCCAGCAGTTTACGACTGAGACGGGGGGCGACTGGAAACACCATATATTTT
CDR3 protein: CASSLRLRRGATGNTIYF

clone size: NA
J gene: TRBJ1-2
D gene: TRBD1
V gene: TRBV27
CDR3 DNA: TGTGCCAGCAGTCTAACCGGGACAGGGCACGTTTATGGCTACACCTTC
CDR3 protein: CASSLTGTGHVYGYTF

clone size: NA
J gene: TRBJ2-5
D gene: NA
V gene: TRBV4-1
CDR3 DNA: TGCGCCAGCAGCCAATCTACGGGGGGCGGGGAGACCCAGTACTTC
CDR3 protein: CASSQSTGGGETQYF

clone size: few
J gene: TRBJ2-2
D gene: TRBD2
V gene: TRBV7-6
CDR3 DNA: TGTGCCAGCAGCCTCCTAGCGGGGGGTGGAACCGGGGAGCTGTTTTTT
CDR3 protein: CASSLLAGGGTGELFF

clone size: NA
J gene: TRBJ2-3
D gene: TRBD2
V gene: TRBV10-3
CDR3 DNA: TGTGCCATCAGTGCTACTAGCGGGGGTTACACAGATACGCAGTATTTT
CDR3 protein: CAISATSGGYTDTQYF

clone size: few
J gene: TRBJ2-1
D gene: TRBD2
V gene: TRBV12-3/TRBV12-4
CDR3 DNA: TGTGCCAGCAGTCCCTGGGGTAGCGGGTACAATGAGCAGTTCTTC
CDR3 protein: CASSPWGSGYNEQFF

clone size: few
J gene: TRBJ1-5
D gene: NA
V gene: TRBV5-6
CDR3 DNA: TGTGCCAGCAGCTTGGCCGGACGTTGGTCTGGCAATCAGCCCCAGCATTTT
CDR3 protein: CASSLAGRWSGNQPQHF

clone size: NA
J gene: TRBJ2-7
D gene: NA
V gene: TRBV19
CDR3 DNA: TGTGCCAGTAGTTTTTCAGGGCGACGGTACGAGCAGTACTTC
CDR3 protein: CASSFSGRRYEQYF

clone size: NA
J gene: TRBJ2-3
D gene: NA
V gene: TRBV5-4
CDR3 DNA: TGTGCCAGCAGCTCGGACAGGGACTACTTGACTCGCACAGATACGCAGTATTTT
CDR3 protein: CASSSDRDYLTRTDTQYF

clone size: few
J gene: TRBJ2-7
D gene: NA
V gene: TRBV14
CDR3 DNA: TGTGCCAGCAGCCAAGGTATGGTACAAGACGAGCAGTACTTC
CDR3 protein: CASSQGMVQDEQYF

clone size: many
J gene: TRBJ1-1
D gene: TRBD1
V gene: TRBV24-1
CDR3 DNA: TGTGCCACCAGGTCGAGACAGGGTGCTGAAGCTTTCTTT
CDR3 protein: CATRSRQGAEAFF

clone size: few
J gene: TRBJ2-5
D gene: NA
V gene: TRBV7-7
CDR3 DNA: TGTGCTAGCAGCTTAATCGGAGGTGTAGAGACCCAGTACTTC
CDR3 protein: CASSLIGGVETQYF

clone size: NA
J gene: TRBJ1-1
D gene: TRBD1
V gene: TRBV20-1
CDR3 DNA: TGCAGTGCTGCCGAGGCCTACCGGACAGGGAACACTGAAGCTTTCTTT
CDR3 protein: CSAAEAYRTGNTEAFF

clone size: NA
J gene: TRBJ2-5
D gene: NA
V gene: TRBV4-1
CDR3 DNA: TGCGCCAGCAGCCAACGCCACGACCCGCGGATGGAGACCCAGTACTTC
CDR3 protein: CASSQRHDPRMETQYF

clone size: NA
J gene: TRBJ2-7
D gene: NA
V gene: TRBV7-9
CDR3 DNA: TGTGCCAGCGAATCTACGGAGCAGTACTTC
CDR3 protein: CASESTEQYF

clone size: NA
J gene: TRBJ1-1
D gene: NA
V gene: TRBV4-1
CDR3 DNA: TGCGCCAGCAGCTTCGAGGGGTCCGCGAACACTGAAGCTTTCTTT
CDR3 protein: CASSFEGSANTEAFF

clone size: NA
J gene: TRBJ2-5
D gene: TRBD1
V gene: TRBV6-8
CDR3 DNA: TGTGCCAGCAGTTGGGACAGATTGACAGAGAACCAGTACTTC
CDR3 protein: CASSWDRLTENQYF

clone size: NA
J gene: TRBJ1-1
D gene: NA
V gene: TRBV24-1
CDR3 DNA: TGTGCCACCAGTGAGGGGGCCCACACTGAAGCTTTCTTT
CDR3 protein: CATSEGAHTEAFF

clone size: NA
J gene: TRBJ1-2
D gene: TRBD1
V gene: TRBV7-9
CDR3 DNA: TGTGCCAGCAACATTGACAGGGCGAATGGCTACACCTTC
CDR3 protein: CASNIDRANGYTF

clone size: NA
J gene: TRBJ2-1
D gene: NA
V gene: TRBV7-3
CDR3 DNA: TGTGCCAGCAGCTACGACAGTTTGGGGACGGTGGGGCAGTTCTTC
CDR3 protein: CASSYDSLGTVGQFF

clone size: many
J gene: TRBJ1-1
D gene: NA
V gene: TRBV9
CDR3 DNA: TGTGCCAGCAGCGTAGGACAGTCCACTGAAGCTTTCTTT
CDR3 protein: CASSVGQSTEAFF

clone size: NA
J gene: TRBJ2-4
D gene: NA
V gene: TRBV6-2/TRBV6-3
CDR3 DNA: TGTGCCAGCAGTCGGGGGGCTAGTGGAAACATTCAGTACTTC
CDR3 protein: CASSRGASGNIQYF

clone size: NA
J gene: TRBJ2-5
D gene: NA
V gene: TRBV2
CDR3 DNA: TGTGCCAGCAGTGAACTGCCGGGGGAGACCCAGTACTTC
CDR3 protein: CASSELPGETQYF

clone size: once
J gene: TRBJ1-5
D gene: TRBD1
V gene: TRBV19
CDR3 DNA: TGTGCCAGTAGAACGACCTCCAGGGGGGATAGCAATCAGCCCCAGCATTTT
CDR3 protein: CASRTTSRGDSNQPQHF

clone size: few
J gene: TRBJ2-5
D gene: NA
V gene: TRBV20-1
CDR3 DNA: TGCAGTGTCCCAGGGGCTGGAGACCTCTTC
CDR3 protein: CSVPGAGDLF

clone size: NA
J gene: TRBJ2-1
D gene: NA
V gene: TRBV15
CDR3 DNA: TGTGCCGTCCAGGGGCCGAACAATGAGCAGTTCTTC
CDR3 protein: CAVQGPNNEQFF